The 15 T cell receptor beta chains in this list originate from one sample, sequenced in a study of T cells after yellow fever vaccination. Via MiXCR, TCRdb re-called the 5' RACE reads, giving one row per CDR3 protein. The sample yields 95,000 to 100,000 distinct CDR3 sequences, roughly 6% seen once. The sample consisted of CD8+ T cells sorted from PBMCs, taken 10 days after the yellow fever booster vaccination. The receptors originated from a man aged 18-30 years who received the YFV17D yellow fever vaccine.

This chain links TRBV29-1 with TRBJ2-2, with 9 bases matching TRBD2. After removal of 4 bases from V and 0 bases from J, the junction contained 6 bases not matched to a gene. Germline-derived CDR1 and CDR2 are SQVTM and ANQGSEA. CDR3 length equals 16 residues. CDR3 in amino acids: CSVVLAGGANTGELFF. DNA of the CDR3: TGCAGCGTTGTATTGGCGGGGGGGGCGAACACCGGGGAGCTGTTTTTT.

This chain uses TRBV7-8 with TRBJ1-6; D remains unclear. The V gene's germline CDR1 is SGHVS and CDR2 FQNEAQ. The CDR3 sequence is 15 residues long. Trimming stripped 3 bases from V and 4 bases from J, with 10 bases between. The chain's CDR3 is CASSFVLSYNSPLHF. DNA of the CDR3: TGTGCCAGCAGCTTCGTTCTCAGTTATAATTCACCCCTCCACTTT.

This clonotype showed up just a few times. The chain has TRBV5-1 and TRBJ1-1; no clear D gene. Germline V gene lookup returns CDR1 SGHRS and CDR2 YFSETQ. The V and J ends lost 4 bases and 0 bases respectively, with 10 bases between them. The length of the CDR3 is 14 residues. The CDR3 here is CASSTVGVNTEAFF. Here the CDR3 DNA reads TGCGCCAGCAGCACCGTGGGCGTGAACACTGAAGCTTTCTTT. The whole variable domain, remainder taken from reference TRBV5-1 and TRBJ1-1, is KAGVTQTPRYLIKTRGQQVTLSCSPISGHRSVSWYQQTPGQGLQFLFEYFSETQRNKGNFPGRFSGRQFSNSRSEMNVSTLELGDSALYLCASSTVGVNTEAFFGQGTRLTVV.

The chain is built from TRBV4-2 and TRBJ1-6; D remains ambiguous. Germline V CDR1 and CDR2: LGHNA, YNFKEQ. This CDR3 comprises 16 residues. V lost 0 bases, J lost 10 bases, and 16 bases lay in between. This chain's CDR3 is CASSQERSSVVSPLHF. The DNA for the CDR3 is TGTGCCAGCAGCCAAGAACGGAGTTCGGTAGTCTCACCCCTCCACTTT.

This sequence joins TRBV11-3 and TRBJ2-2; TRBD1 matches at 9 bases. CDR1 SGHNT and CDR2 YENEEA come from the germline V gene. Unmatched junction bases numbered 6, after V lost 4 bases and J lost 6 bases. There are 15 residues in the CDR3. In nucleotides, the CDR3 is TGTGCCAGCAGCTCACGGACAGGGGTGGCCGGGGAGCTGTTTTTT. It encodes CASSSRTGVAGELFF.

This clonotype appeared a few times. The chain uses TRBV6-4 and TRBJ2-5; TRBD1 is a possible D gene (6 bases). The CDR3 covers 15 residues. Between the trimmed V and J ends, which lost 0 bases and 5 bases, there was a span of 13 bases. Germline loops: CDR1 MRHNA, CDR2 SNTAGT. This chain's CDR3 is CASSDSAGEGETQYF. CDR3 nucleotides: TGTGCCAGCAGTGACTCCGCAGGGGAAGGGGAGACCCAGTACTTC.

This chain connects TRBV6-2 or TRBV6-3 to TRBJ2-3; 9 nucleotides agree with TRBD2. The CDR3 spans 16 residues. V lost 2 bases, J lost 4 bases, and 7 bases stayed unmatched. Germline V gene sequence: CDR1 MNHEY, CDR2 SVGEGT. The CDR3 is CASSYPSGTVADTQYF. The CDR3 nucleotides read TGTGCCAGCAGTTACCCTAGCGGGACCGTAGCAGATACGCAGTATTTT.

This clonotype showed up just a few times. The rearrangement joins TRBV12-3 or TRBV12-4 to TRBJ1-5, with D hard to call. V shed 3 bases and J shed 5 bases, with 20 bases lying between them. This CDR3 has 17 amino acids. The CDR3 sequence: CASSFNSGPSVDQPQHF. CDR3 nucleotides: TGTGCCAGCAGTTTTAATTCCGGCCCGAGCGTGGATCAGCCCCAGCATTTT.

There are many counts of this clonotype. This chain uses TRBV4-1 with TRBJ1-6, with TRBD1 as a possible D gene (6 bases). V gave up 3 bases and J gave up 0 bases, with 12 bases separating them. The CDR3 totals 17 residues. Germline CDR1 and CDR2: MGHRA and YSYEKL. CDR3 sequence (DNA): TGCGCCAGCAGCCAGACAGGCCTTTACTCCTATAATTCACCCCTCCACTTT. This encodes CASSQTGLYSYNSPLHF.

This chain links TRBV28 with TRBJ1-4, with D uncertain. Trimming pared 4 bases from V and 8 bases from J, leaving 11 bases between. Germline V gives CDR1 MDHEN, CDR2 SYDVKM. This CDR3 spans 13 amino acids. The CDR3 is CASSYTSAEKLFF. Here the CDR3 DNA reads TGTGCCAGCAGTTATACGTCGGCGGAAAAACTGTTTTTT. The full variable domain, with the rest looked up from reference TRBV28 and TRBJ1-4, is DVKVTQSSRYLVKRTGEKVFLECVQDMDHENMFWYRQDPGLGLRLIYFSYDVKMKEKGDIPEGYSVSREKKERFSLILESASTNQTSMYLCASSYTSAEKLFFGSGTQLSVL.

This clonotype was seen ten or more times. In DNA form, the CDR3 reads TGTGCCAGCAGCGTAGATGCAGCGGGGGGCTCCTACGAGCAGTACTTC. It encodes CASSVDAAGGSYEQYF. The chain employs TRBV9 and TRBJ2-7; 9 bases match TRBD2. V shed 0 bases and J 0 bases; nucleotides not matched to a gene: 4. The CDR3 covers 16 residues. CDR1 SGDLS and CDR2 YYNGEE come from the germline V gene. Combining the CDR3 with reference TRBV9 and TRBJ2-7 gives the whole variable domain DSGVTQTPKHLITATGQRVTLRCSPRSGDLSVYWYQQSLDQGLQFLIQYYNGEERAKGNILERFSAQQFPDLHSELNLSSLELGDSALYFCASSVDAAGGSYEQYFGPGTRLTVT.

This clonotype was picked up many times. The rearrangement joins TRBV20-1 to TRBJ2-3; the D gene could be TRBD1 or TRBD2 (7 bases each). Germline values: CDR1 DFQATT, CDR2 SNEGSKA (reference sequence). The CDR3 is 19 residues long. V was cut by 7 bases and J by 4 bases, with 33 bases left in between. The CDR3 is CSGMTGTVDLGGAPDTQYF. CDR3 coding DNA: TGCAGTGGTATGACCGGGACAGTGGATCTGGGGGGGGCACCAGATACGCAGTATTTT.

The chain links TRBV15 to TRBJ1-5; D is undetermined. The V end lost 0 bases, the J end lost 0 bases, and 6 bases lay between the germline ends. The CDR3 totals 15 residues. Germline values: CDR1 LNHNV, CDR2 YYDKDF (reference sequence). Here the CDR3 reads CATSRDRASNQPQHF. The CDR3, as DNA: TGTGCCACCAGCAGAGACCGTGCTAGCAATCAGCCCCAGCATTTT.

The rearrangement uses TRBV4-1 and TRBJ1-1; no definite D call. Deletions cut 1 base from V and 5 bases from J, with 14 bases between. Looked up from germline, CDR1 is MGHRA and CDR2 is YSYEKL. The length of the CDR3 is 15 residues. The CDR3 spells CASSQVGSGATEAFF. Here the CDR3 DNA reads TGCGCCAGCAGCCAAGTGGGGTCGGGTGCGACTGAAGCTTTCTTT.

V and J are TRBV6-6 and TRBJ2-1, with TRBD2 matching over 10 bases. Germline V gives CDR1 MNHNY, CDR2 SVGAGI (reference sequence). The CDR3 runs 17 residues. Trimming at V came to 6 bases and at J to 6 bases, leaving 14 bases not matched to a gene. This chain's CDR3 is CASSSTGLAEPFNEQFF. DNA for the CDR3: TGTGCCAGCAGCTCCACCGGACTAGCGGAACCCTTCAATGAGCAGTTCTTC.